This T cell receptor (beta chain) was captured in a study of OX40 agonist ivuxolimab in advanced cancers. Across the study: Patients took ivuxolimab, an agonistic anti-OX40 (CD134) antibody. Dose-escalation patients were diagnosed with hepatocellular carcinoma, melanoma, renal cell cancer or head and neck cancer.

With 2 bases clipped from V and 3 bases from J, the junction kept 5 bases outside the gene matches. From germline, CDR1 is SGDLS and CDR2 YYNGEE. CDR3 length: 15 amino acids. TCRdb's table, derived via immunoSEQ multiplex PCR, lists solely in-frame clones and lacks some. The data hold about 100,000 clones, with 80% to 95% observed a single time. Study-level points and caveats: CD8+ T cells (on average) carried more expanded clones than CD4+ T cells.

Of note for this clone: Its target is unknown.

The V gene is TRBV9, the J gene TRBJ2-7; 10 bases are shared with TRBD2. This specimen consisted of CD4+ or CD8+ T cells sorted from blood, obtained in a trial of the OX40 agonist ivuxolimab. This receptor was identified in an adult with an advanced solid tumor such as melanoma, head and neck, liver or kidney cancer. The CDR3 reads CASSVGTSALYEQYF. The DNA of the CDR3 is TGTGCCAGCAGCGTGGGGACTAGCGCCCTCTACGAGCAGTACTTC.